These T cell receptor beta chains were read from a single sample in a study of blood T cell repertoires in COVID-19. This table comes from immunoSEQ multiplex PCR, and its TCRdb copy is limited to in-frame clones, with some not included. Counted here are about 150,000 clones, 60% to 85% occurring once; the ten biggest clones make up under 2%. Source material: peripheral blood. The receptors stem from an elderly man with acute or convalescent COVID-19. CDR3s include the opening cysteine and the closing phenylalanine or tryptophan. A D gene is named only where the DNA matches it firmly. Size is stated for part of the rows, as once, few or many counts, or as a class when the clone is expanded.

TRBJ2-1	TRBD1	TRBV28	.	CASSSQGTAYNEQFF	TGTGCCAGCAGTTCGCAAGGGACAGCCTACAATGAGCAGTTCTTC
TRBJ1-5	TRBD1	TRBV6-2/TRBV6-3	.	CASSRGQGGIEPQHF	TGTGCCAGCAGCCGGGGACAGGGTGGTATAGAGCCCCAGCATTTT
TRBJ2-1	TRBD1	TRBV27	.	CASSPPGGSEQFF	TGTGCCAGCAGTCCCCCAGGGGGAAGCGAGCAGTTCTTC
TRBJ1-6	.	TRBV12-5	.	CASGWYSVGSYNSPLHF	TGTGCTAGTGGTTGGTACTCCGTCGGCTCCTATAATTCACCCCTCCACTTT
TRBJ2-1	.	TRBV14	.	CASSQFATETRFF	TGTGCCAGCAGCCAATTTGCTACCGAAACTCGGTTCTTC
TRBJ1-2	TRBD1	TRBV5-1	once	CASSPGTAQNYGYTF	TGCGCCAGCAGCCCGGGGACAGCACAAAACTATGGCTACACCTTC
TRBJ2-7	TRBD2	TRBV11-2	.	CASSSGGGGYEQYF	TGTGCCAGCAGCTCCGGGGGGGGCGGTTACGAGCAGTACTTC
TRBJ1-4	TRBD1	TRBV6-5	once	CASKYRGLNEKLFF	TGTGCCAGCAAATACAGGGGCCTTAATGAAAAACTGTTTTTT
TRBJ2-1	.	TRBV28	.	CASSRDNEQFF	TGTGCCAGCAGTCGAGATAATGAGCAGTTCTTC
TRBJ1-2	.	TRBV7-2	.	CASSLMAGTRYSYTF	TGTGCCAGCAGCTTAATGGCCGGGACTCGCTATAGCTACACCTTC
TRBJ2-3	.	TRBV2	.	CASSDQNGLGGTDTQYF	TGTGCCAGCAGTGATCAGAATGGTCTAGGGGGCACAGATACGCAGTATTTT
TRBJ1-5	.	TRBV4-3	.	CASSQDGGQPQHF	TGCGCCAGCAGCCAAGACGGGGGTCAGCCCCAGCATTTT
TRBJ2-7	.	TRBV7-3	.	CASSLSGGGEQYF	TGTGCCAGCAGTTTATCCGGGGGAGGCGAGCAGTACTTC
TRBJ2-1	.	TRBV27	.	CASSLSSEAFNEQFF	TGTGCCAGCAGTTTATCTTCGGAGGCATTCAATGAGCAGTTCTTC
TRBJ2-7	.	TRBV7-3	.	CASSPRYEQYF	TGTGCCAGCAGCCCTCGGTACGAGCAGTACTTC
TRBJ1-5	TRBD1	TRBV19	once	CASSVGQGRQPQHF	TGTGCCAGTAGTGTAGGACAGGGCCGTCAGCCCCAGCATTTT
TRBJ1-6	.	TRBV12-3/TRBV12-4	.	CASSSQFPPLHF	TGTGCCAGCAGTTCCCAATTTCCACCCCTCCACTTT
TRBJ1-4	TRBD1	TRBV6-6	.	CASSTGTGGRKLFF	TGTGCCAGCAGCACCGGGACAGGGGGCCGAAAACTGTTTTTT
TRBJ1-5	.	TRBV2	.	CASNLGGAAVEKPQHF	TGTGCCAGCAACCTCGGGGGGGCCGCCGTCGAAAAGCCCCAGCATTTT
TRBJ1-1	.	TRBV9	.	CASTPGPNTEAFF	TGTGCCAGCACCCCCGGTCCGAACACTGAAGCTTTCTTT
TRBJ1-6	.	TRBV7-2	.	CASSLTGSRDSPLHF	TGTGCCAGCAGCTTAACAGGGAGTAGGGATTCACCCCTCCACTTT
TRBJ1-4	TRBD1	TRBV10-3	.	CAISESGQGGEKLFF	TGTGCCATCAGTGAGTCAGGACAGGGGGGTGAAAAACTGTTTTTT
TRBJ1-1	.	TRBV19	few	CASRRGTNTEAFF	TGTGCCAGTAGGAGGGGGACGAACACTGAAGCTTTCTTT
TRBJ2-2	.	TRBV7-6	.	CASSLGSGARGTGELFF	TGTGCCAGCAGCTTAGGTTCAGGGGCTCGCGGCACCGGGGAGCTGTTTTTT
TRBJ1-1	.	TRBV28	.	CASNLIRGQAFF	TGTGCCAGCAATTTAATCAGGGGCCAAGCTTTCTTT
TRBJ1-2	.	TRBV15	.	CAAGGERYHGYTF	TGTGCCGCCGGAGGGGAACGCTATCATGGCTACACCTTC
TRBJ1-5	TRBD1	TRBV6-5	.	CASSYTGVGQPQHF	TGTGCCAGCAGTTATACAGGGGTGGGTCAGCCCCAGCATTTT
TRBJ2-3	TRBD2	TRBV19	.	CASSSRFLAGGPDTQYF	TGTGCCAGTAGTTCCCGGTTCCTAGCGGGGGGGCCAGATACGCAGTATTTT
TRBJ2-7	TRBD1	TRBV7-9	.	CASSGTGSAGEQYF	TGTGCCAGCAGCGGGACAGGGTCCGCGGGTGAGCAGTACTTC
TRBJ1-2	.	TRBV20-1	once	CSARGWAGYTF	TGCAGTGCTAGGGGCTGGGCAGGCTACACCTTC
TRBJ2-3	TRBD2	TRBV5-1	few	CASSPGLADTQYF	TGCGCCAGCAGCCCCGGACTAGCAGATACGCAGTATTTT
TRBJ2-1	TRBD1	TRBV19	.	CASRGQGSSYNEQFF	TGTGCCAGTAGGGGACAGGGTAGCTCCTACAATGAGCAGTTCTTC
TRBJ1-1	TRBD1	TRBV7-9	few	CASSPGTEAEAFF	TGTGCCAGCAGCCCGGGGACAGAGGCTGAAGCTTTCTTT
TRBJ2-2	.	TRBV6-5	.	CASSYSEGYTGELFF	TGTGCCAGCAGTTACTCTGAGGGTTACACCGGGGAGCTGTTTTTT
TRBJ2-3	.	TRBV12-3/TRBV12-4	.	CASSFGDTQYF	TGTGCCAGCAGTTTCGGGGATACGCAGTATTTT
TRBJ2-3	TRBD2	TRBV28	.	CASSPDSGGFTDTQYF	TGTGCCAGCAGTCCCGATAGCGGGGGATTCACAGATACGCAGTATTTT
TRBJ1-4	.	TRBV2	.	CASRGRTSGGKLFF	TGTGCCAGCAGGGGGAGGACCTCTGGGGGAAAACTGTTTTTT
TRBJ1-2	.	TRBV6-5	.	CASSSGSPNYGYTF	TGTGCCAGCAGTTCAGGGTCTCCCAACTATGGCTACACCTTC
TRBJ1-2	.	TRBV4-1	few	CASSLLDWSYGYTF	TGCGCCAGCAGCCTTTTAGATTGGAGCTATGGCTACACCTTC
TRBJ1-2	.	TRBV6-2/TRBV6-3	.	CASRYMGSFYGYTF	TGTGCCAGCAGGTACATGGGCAGCTTCTATGGCTACACCTTC
TRBJ2-5	TRBD2	TRBV5-8	once	CASSLSAGRETQYF	TGTGCCAGCAGCCTCTCAGCGGGGAGAGAGACCCAGTACTTC
TRBJ2-5	TRBD2	TRBV7-3	.	CASSSGLAGETQYF	TGTGCCAGCAGCTCGGGACTAGCGGGCGAGACCCAGTACTTC
TRBJ1-1	.	TRBV29-1	.	CSVLQGQMNTEAFF	TGCAGCGTTTTACAAGGACAGATGAACACTGAAGCTTTCTTT
TRBJ2-1	TRBD2	TRBV9	.	CASSGGGVSNEQFF	TGTGCCAGCAGCGGCGGGGGGGTCAGTAATGAGCAGTTCTTC
TRBJ1-2	TRBD1	TRBV28	.	CASSSYQQGSNYGYTF	TGTGCCAGCAGTTCGTACCAACAGGGGTCTAACTATGGCTACACCTTC
TRBJ2-2	.	TRBV5-1	once	CASSFELTGELFF	TGCGCCAGCAGCTTTGAACTTACCGGGGAGCTGTTTTTT
TRBJ2-3	.	TRBV30	.	CAWSAGTTDTQYF	TGTGCCTGGAGTGCGGGGACTACAGATACGCAGTATTTT
TRBJ2-4	TRBD2	TRBV5-1	.	CASSLGLAGSLAKNIQYF	TGCGCCAGCAGCCTGGGACTAGCGGGGTCTCTAGCCAAAAACATTCAGTACTTC
TRBJ2-3	.	TRBV7-2	.	CASSLLGAEDTQYF	TGTGCCAGCAGCTTATTGGGGGCCGAAGATACGCAGTATTTT
TRBJ2-3	.	TRBV19	.	CASSIATGKADTQYF	TGTGCCAGTAGTATAGCCACAGGGAAGGCAGATACGCAGTATTTT
TRBJ1-6	.	TRBV14	.	CASSPQSGINSPLHF	TGTGCCAGCAGCCCTCAATCCGGTATTAATTCACCCCTCCACTTT
TRBJ2-7	.	TRBV11-2	.	CASSQGTVYEQYF	TGTGCCAGCAGCCAGGGCACAGTCTACGAGCAGTACTTC
TRBJ2-3	.	TRBV5-1	.	CASSYDIDTDTQYF	TGCGCCAGCAGCTACGACATTGACACAGATACGCAGTATTTT
TRBJ2-1	.	TRBV18	few	CASSPDLASGNEQFF	TGTGCCAGCTCACCCGACTTGGCGTCCGGCAATGAGCAGTTCTTC
TRBJ2-2	TRBD1	TRBV10-1	.	CASSENPGQASELFF	TGCGCCAGCAGTGAGAACCCGGGACAGGCGTCGGAGCTGTTTTTT
TRBJ2-3	.	TRBV6-1	once	CASSEVSGAGSDTQYF	TGTGCCAGCAGTGAAGTATCTGGGGCAGGGTCAGATACGCAGTATTTT
TRBJ1-6	TRBD1	TRBV5-1	.	CASSLSQGANSPLHF	TGCGCCAGCAGCTTGAGTCAGGGGGCCAATTCACCCCTCCACTTT
TRBJ1-2	TRBD1	TRBV5-1	.	CASRETGPGYTF	TGCGCCAGCAGGGAGACAGGGCCTGGCTACACCTTC
TRBJ2-7	.	TRBV5-5	.	CASAPTGWEYEQYF	TGTGCCAGCGCTCCCACAGGGTGGGAGTACGAGCAGTACTTC